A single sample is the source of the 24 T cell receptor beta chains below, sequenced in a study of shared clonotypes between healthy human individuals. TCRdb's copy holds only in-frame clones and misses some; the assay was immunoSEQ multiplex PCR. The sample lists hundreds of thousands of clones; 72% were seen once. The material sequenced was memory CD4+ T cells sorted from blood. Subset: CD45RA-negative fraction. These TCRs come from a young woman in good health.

The CDR3 region is CASSFDSNYGYTF. For the CDR3, the DNA is TGTGCCAGCAGCTTCGACAGTAACTATGGCTACACCTTC. The chain employs TRBV6-6 and TRBJ1-2, with D possibly matching TRBD1 (5 bases). CDR1 is MNHNY, CDR2 SVGAGI, per germline (reference sequence). The V gene lost 6 bases and the J gene lost 1 base, with 9 bases spanning the gap. The CDR3 covers 13 residues.

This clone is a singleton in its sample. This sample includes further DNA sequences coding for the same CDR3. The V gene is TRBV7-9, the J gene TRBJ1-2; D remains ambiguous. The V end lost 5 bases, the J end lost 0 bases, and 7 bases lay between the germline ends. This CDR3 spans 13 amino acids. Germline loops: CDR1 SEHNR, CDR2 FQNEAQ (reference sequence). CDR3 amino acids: CASSQVSNYGYTF. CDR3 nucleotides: TGTGCCAGCAGCCAAGTTTCTAACTATGGCTACACCTTC.

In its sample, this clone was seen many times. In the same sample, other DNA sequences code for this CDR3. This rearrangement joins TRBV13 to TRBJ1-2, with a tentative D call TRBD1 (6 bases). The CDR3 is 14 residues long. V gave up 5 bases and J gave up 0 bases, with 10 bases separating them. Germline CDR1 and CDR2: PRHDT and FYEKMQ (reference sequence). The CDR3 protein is CASSTRGANYGYTF. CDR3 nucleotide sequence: TGTGCCAGCAGCACGAGGGGGGCTAACTATGGCTACACCTTC.

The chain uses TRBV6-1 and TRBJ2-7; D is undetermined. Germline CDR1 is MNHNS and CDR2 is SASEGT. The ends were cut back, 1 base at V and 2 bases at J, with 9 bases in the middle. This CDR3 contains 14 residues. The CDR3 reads CASSEVTVPYEQYF. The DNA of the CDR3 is TGTGCCAGCAGTGAAGTGACTGTACCCTACGAGCAGTACTTC.

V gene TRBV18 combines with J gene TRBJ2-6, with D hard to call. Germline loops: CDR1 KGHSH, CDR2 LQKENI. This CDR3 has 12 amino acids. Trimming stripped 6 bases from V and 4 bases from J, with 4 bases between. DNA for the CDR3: TGTGCCAGCTCGGGGGGGGCCAACGTCCTGACTTTC. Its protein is CASSGGANVLTF.

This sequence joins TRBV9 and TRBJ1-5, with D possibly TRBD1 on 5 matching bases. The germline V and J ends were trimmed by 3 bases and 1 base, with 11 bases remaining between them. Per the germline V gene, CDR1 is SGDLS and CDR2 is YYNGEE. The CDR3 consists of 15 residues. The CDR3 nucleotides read TGTGCCAGCAGCGGCGAGGGGAGAAGCAATCAGCCCCAGCATTTT. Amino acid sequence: CASSGEGRSNQPQHF.

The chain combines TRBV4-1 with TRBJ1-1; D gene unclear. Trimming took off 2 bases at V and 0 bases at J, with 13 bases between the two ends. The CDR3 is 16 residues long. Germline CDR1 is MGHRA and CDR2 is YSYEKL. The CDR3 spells CASSQPRRGLNTEAFF. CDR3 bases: TGCGCCAGCAGCCAACCTAGGAGAGGACTGAACACTGAAGCTTTCTTT.

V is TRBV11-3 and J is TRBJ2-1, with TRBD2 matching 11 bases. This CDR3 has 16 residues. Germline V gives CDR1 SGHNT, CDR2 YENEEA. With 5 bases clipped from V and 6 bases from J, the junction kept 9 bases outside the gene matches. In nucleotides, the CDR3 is TGTGCCAGCAGCCCCGATAGCGGGAGGGCCCGCAATGAGCAGTTCTTC. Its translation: CASSPDSGRARNEQFF. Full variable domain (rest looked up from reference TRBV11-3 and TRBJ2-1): EAGVVQSPRYKIIEKKQPVAFWCNPISGHNTLYWYLQNLGQGPELLIRYENEEAVDDSQLPKDRFSAERLKGVDSTLKIQPAELGDSAVYLCASSPDSGRARNEQFFGPGTRLTVL.

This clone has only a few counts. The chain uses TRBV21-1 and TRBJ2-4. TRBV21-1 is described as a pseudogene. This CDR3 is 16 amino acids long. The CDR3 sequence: CASSKWAVWAKNIQYF. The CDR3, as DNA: TGTGCCAGCAGCAAGTGGGCGGTATGGGCCAAAAACATTCAGTACTTC.

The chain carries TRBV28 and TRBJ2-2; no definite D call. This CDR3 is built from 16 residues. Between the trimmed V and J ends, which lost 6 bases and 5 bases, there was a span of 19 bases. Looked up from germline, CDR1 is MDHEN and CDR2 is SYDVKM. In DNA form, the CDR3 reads TGTGCCAGCAGCCGCGCATTTGGAAAAGGGACCGGGGAGCTGTTTTTT. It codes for CASSRAFGKGTGELFF.

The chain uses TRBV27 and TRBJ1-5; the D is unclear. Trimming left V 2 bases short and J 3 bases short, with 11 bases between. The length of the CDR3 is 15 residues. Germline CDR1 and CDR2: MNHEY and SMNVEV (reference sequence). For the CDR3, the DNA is TGTGCCAGCAGTTTAAGGGCACAAAACAATCAGCCCCAGCATTTT. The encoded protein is CASSLRAQNNQPQHF.

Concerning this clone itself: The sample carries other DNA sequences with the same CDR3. Here the CDR3 reads CASSPQWNTEAFF. As DNA, the CDR3 is TGTGCCAGCTCACCACAATGGAACACTGAAGCTTTCTTT. The chain carries TRBV18 and TRBJ1-1, with D unresolved. This CDR3 comprises 13 residues. CDR1 is KGHSH, CDR2 LQKENI, per germline. Deletions cut 1 base from V and 1 base from J, with 4 bases between.

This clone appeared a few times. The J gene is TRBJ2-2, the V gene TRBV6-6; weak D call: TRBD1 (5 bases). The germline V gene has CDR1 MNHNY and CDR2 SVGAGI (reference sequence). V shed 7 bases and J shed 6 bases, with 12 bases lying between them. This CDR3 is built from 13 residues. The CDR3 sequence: CASTTGSAGELFF. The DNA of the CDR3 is TGTGCCAGCACAACAGGAAGCGCCGGGGAGCTGTTTTTT.

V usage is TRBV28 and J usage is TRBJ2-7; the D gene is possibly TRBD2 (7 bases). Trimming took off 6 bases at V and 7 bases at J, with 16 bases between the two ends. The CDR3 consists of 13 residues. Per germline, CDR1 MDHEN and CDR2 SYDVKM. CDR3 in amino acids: CASSKNGGREQYF. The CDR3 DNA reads TGTGCCAGCAGCAAAAACGGGGGGCGAGAGCAGTACTTC.

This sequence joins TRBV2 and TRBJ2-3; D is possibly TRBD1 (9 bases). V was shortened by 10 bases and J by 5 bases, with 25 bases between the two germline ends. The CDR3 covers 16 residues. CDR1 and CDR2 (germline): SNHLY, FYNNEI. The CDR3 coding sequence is TGTGCCATCCAGCCAACTATAGCGGGACAGGGAGATACGCAGTATTTT. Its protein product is CAIQPTIAGQGDTQYF. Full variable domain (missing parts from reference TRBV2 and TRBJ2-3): EPEVTQTPSHQVTQMGQEVILRCVPISNHLYFYWYRQILGQKVEFLVSFYNNEISEKSEIFDDQFSVERPDGSNFTLKIRSTKLEDSAMYFCAIQPTIAGQGDTQYFGPGTRLTVL.

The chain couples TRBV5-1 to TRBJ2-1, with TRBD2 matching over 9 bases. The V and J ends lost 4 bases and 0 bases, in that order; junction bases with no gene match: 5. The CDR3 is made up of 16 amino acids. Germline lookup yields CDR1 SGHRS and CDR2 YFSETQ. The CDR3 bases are TGCGCCAGCAGCCGGACTAGCGTAACCTCCTACAATGAGCAGTTCTTC. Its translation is CASSRTSVTSYNEQFF.

CDR3 in DNA: TGTGCCAGCAGCTACAGTCTTGTACAGGAGGGCTACACCTTC. Its protein is CASSYSLVQEGYTF. The chain couples TRBV7-2 to TRBJ1-2, with a tentative D call TRBD1 (5 bases). Between the trimmed V and J ends, which lost 4 bases and 8 bases, there was a span of 17 bases. Germline-derived CDR1 and CDR2 are SGHTA and FQGNSA. The CDR3 runs to 14 residues.

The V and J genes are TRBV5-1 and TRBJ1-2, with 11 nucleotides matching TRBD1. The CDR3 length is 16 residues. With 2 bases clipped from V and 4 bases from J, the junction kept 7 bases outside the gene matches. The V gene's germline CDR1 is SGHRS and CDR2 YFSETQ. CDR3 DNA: TGCGCCAGCAGCTTATCGGGACAGGGGGGAACCTATGGCTACACCTTC. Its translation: CASSLSGQGGTYGYTF. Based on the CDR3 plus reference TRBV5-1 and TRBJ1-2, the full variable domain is KAGVTQTPRYLIKTRGQQVTLSCSPISGHRSVSWYQQTPGQGLQFLFEYFSETQRNKGNFPGRFSGRQFSNSRSEMNVSTLELGDSALYLCASSLSGQGGTYGYTFGSGTRLTVV.

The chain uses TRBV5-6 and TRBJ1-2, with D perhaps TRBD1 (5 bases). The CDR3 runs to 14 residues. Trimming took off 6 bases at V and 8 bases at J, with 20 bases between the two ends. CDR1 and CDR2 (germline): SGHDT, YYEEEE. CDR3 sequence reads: CASNFGTEIGGYTF. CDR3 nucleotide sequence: TGTGCCAGCAACTTTGGGACCGAAATAGGGGGCTACACCTTC.

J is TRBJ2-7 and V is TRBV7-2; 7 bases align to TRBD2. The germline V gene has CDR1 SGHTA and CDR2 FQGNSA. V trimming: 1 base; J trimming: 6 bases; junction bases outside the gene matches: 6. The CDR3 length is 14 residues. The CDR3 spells CASSLVRGEGEQYF. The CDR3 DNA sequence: TGTGCCAGCAGCTTAGTACGGGGGGAGGGCGAGCAGTACTTC.

The CDR3 spells CASRSLGQPQHF. CDR3 sequence (DNA): TGTGCCAGCCGAAGCCTGGGTCAGCCCCAGCATTTT. This chain connects TRBV28 to TRBJ1-5; D is undetermined. CDR1 and CDR2 from the germline V gene are MDHEN and SYDVKM. The CDR3 runs 12 residues. V lost 8 bases, J lost 6 bases, and 11 bases lay in between.

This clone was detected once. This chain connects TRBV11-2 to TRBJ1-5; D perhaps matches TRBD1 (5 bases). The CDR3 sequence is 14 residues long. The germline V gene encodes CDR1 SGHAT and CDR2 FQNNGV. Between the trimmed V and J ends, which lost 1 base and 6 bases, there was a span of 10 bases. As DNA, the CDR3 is TGTGCCAGCAGCTTAGGGGGGGGAGGTCAGCCCCAGCATTTT. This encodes CASSLGGGGQPQHF.

This chain's CDR3 is CASSFDEVTEAFF. The CDR3 DNA follows: TGTGCCAGCAGCTTCGACGAGGTCACTGAAGCTTTCTTT. The chain carries TRBV14 and TRBJ1-1; no firm D call. This CDR3 spans 13 amino acids. Germline V gene sequence: CDR1 SGHDN, CDR2 FVKESK. The ends were cut back, 5 bases at V and 4 bases at J, with 11 bases in the middle.

CDR3 bases: TGCGCCAGCAGTGAAACCCCGAAGCCGCAGTTCTTC. Translated, it gives CASSETPKPQFF. J is TRBJ2-1 and V is TRBV10-2; D unclear. The ends were cut back, 3 bases at V and 12 bases at J, with 12 bases in the middle. CDR1 and CDR2 from the germline V gene are WSHSY and SAAADI. The CDR3 consists of 12 residues.